This T cell receptor (beta chain) was documented in a study of cytomegalovirus exposure and HLA in healthy donors. About the study: Among roughly 180 million T cells, an earlier analysis found roughly 100 million unique TCR beta sequences. Study-level points and caveats: Several top significant clusters appeared, in a later analysis, to be linked to common viral pathogens. A few CMV-associated chains proved CMV antigen-specific in vitro.

CDR1 and CDR2 from the germline V gene are SGHRS and YFSETQ. Trimming removed 2 bases from V and 3 bases from J; junction bases left unmatched: 16. CDR3 size: 18 residues. Vbeta (60) and Jbeta (13) primers were used in the PCR. In the authors' methods: The count from a later analysis was about 80 million unique TCR beta chains, approximately 9.9 million of them shared. The assay was immunoSEQ multiplex PCR, and TCRdb's table has in-frame clones only and misses some. That table gives V, J and clone size, and the DNA gave D and trimming. The sample contains approximately 200,000 clones, approximately 82% of which appear only once. Details on this clone: Its antigen remains unidentified.

The material sequenced was PBMCs. The source of this sequence is a woman aged 18-29 years in good health and CMV-seropositive. The chain joins TRBV5-1 to TRBJ1-1; 7 bases map to TRBD1. For the CDR3, the DNA is TGCGCCAGCAGCTTAGGGACAGACCGGGCGAACCGGGACACTGAAGCTTTCTTT. This translates into CASSLGTDRANRDTEAFF.